The sequence of this T cell receptor (beta chain) was determined in a study of human T cells and chemical hapten exposure. As for time point: patch test 2, 6 weeks after DPC sensitization. Specified treatment: therapeutic diphenylcyclopropenone sensitization with weekly scalp DPC. TCRdb analysed the RACE reads with MiXCR anew, one entry per CDR3 protein. The repertoire holds a few hundred thousand distinct CDR3 sequences, with about 6% as singletons. V was shortened by 1 base and J by 2 bases, with 10 bases between the two germline ends. Germline CDR1 is LNHNV and CDR2 is YYDKDF (reference sequence). The CDR3 extends over 15 amino acids.

The rearrangement uses TRBV15 and TRBJ2-3; a possible D gene is TRBD1 (5 bases). The specimen was whole blood, collected in connection with sensitization to the hapten diphenylcyclopropenone (DPC). The TCR was taken from a woman between 18 and 29 years old with alopecia areata. Some clones in this sample may be carry-over from other donors' samples. Written as DNA, the CDR3 is TGTGCCACCAGCAGAGTAGGGGCCCACACAGATACGCAGTATTTT. The encoded protein is CATSRVGAHTDTQYF.